The 32 T cell receptor beta chains in this list originate from one sample, sequenced in a study of tumor and adjacent non-tumor tissue in lung cancer. A modified ARM-PCR protocol with three rounds of nested PCR amplified TCRbeta. Using its own MiXCR run on the multiplex PCR reads, TCRdb lists one record per CDR3 protein. The table shows 70,000 to 90,000 distinct CDR3 sequences, with 60% to 80% occurring only once. RNA was extracted from bulk tissue without any cell sorting. The sample was lung tumor tissue. The receptor source for this set is a woman aged 50 to 60 with non-small cell lung cancer.

With regard to this clonotype: The CDR3 carries no conserved terminal phenylalanine or tryptophan, so it likely arises from a read error. This chain uses TRBV4-1 with TRBJ2-7, with 10 nucleotides matching TRBD2. Germline CDR1 and CDR2: MGHRA and YSYEKL. The CDR3 runs 17 residues. The CDR3 nucleotides are TGCGCTAGCAGCCAAGATAAGTCTAGCGGGAGACACTACGAGCAGTACATA. Protein sequence: CASSQDKSSGRHYEQYI.

Regarding this clonotype: It may be a read error: a sequence one base away is much more abundant. This chain joins TRBV5-1 and TRBJ2-1; tentative D call: TRBD2 (6 bases). CDR1 is SGHRS, CDR2 YFSETQ, per germline. The CDR3 extends over 15 amino acids. In DNA, the CDR3 is TGCACCAGCAGAATGGCCGGGACTGAATACAATGAGCAGTTCTTC. Its translation: CTSRMAGTEYNEQFF.

Of note for this clonotype: At one boundary the junction diverges from the germline segment, which might be a read error. The V and J genes are TRBV4-1 and TRBJ2-1; 9 bases align to TRBD2. This CDR3 has 15 residues. CDR1 MGHRA and CDR2 YSYEKL come from the germline V gene. DNA of the CDR3: TGCGCCAGTAGCCAAGAGGGACTAGCCTACGATGAGCAGTTCTTC. This gives the protein CASSQEGLAYDEQFF.

To note about this clonotype: Germline is not matched at one junction end, which may reflect a read error. This chain joins TRBV6-1 and TRBJ2-1; 8 nucleotides align to TRBD2. The CDR3 loop spans 16 amino acids. Looked up from germline, CDR1 is MNHNS and CDR2 is SASEGT. The CDR3 DNA sequence: TGTGTCAGCAGTGGCGTTAGCGGGGTTTCCTACAATGGACAGTTCTTC. The encoded protein is CVSSGVSGVSYNGQFF.

This clonotype was detected ten times or more. The chain uses TRBV10-1 and TRBJ2-3; D is possibly TRBD1 or TRBD2 (5 bases each). The germline V gene encodes CDR1 WNHNN and CDR2 SYGVQD (reference sequence). The CDR3 extends over 15 amino acids. The germline V and J ends were trimmed by 0 bases and 4 bases, with 11 bases remaining between them. The CDR3 DNA follows: TGCGCCAGCAGTGAGTCGGGGGTGATGGCAGATACGCAGTATTTT. The encoded protein is CASSESGVMADTQYF.

To note about this clonotype: A read error may account for a junction end that differs from germline. The chain uses TRBV6-5 and TRBJ1-2; D is undetermined. CDR1 MNHEY and CDR2 SVGAGI come from the germline V gene. The CDR3 sequence is 13 residues long. The CDR3 loop reads CASSLSGSNGYAF. CDR3 nucleotides: TGTGCCAGCAGTCTAAGTGGGTCAAACGGCTACGCCTTC.

Points on this clonotype: One end of the junction fails to match germline, which may point to a read error. The J gene is TRBJ2-7, the V gene TRBV12-3 or TRBV12-4; either TRBD1 or TRBD2 may supply D (5 bases each). CDR3 size: 15 residues. Written as DNA, the CDR3 is TGCGCCAGCAGTTTGAGGGGCCAGTGCTCCTACGAGCAGTACTTC. It encodes CASSLRGQCSYEQYF.

About this clonotype itself: At one end, the junction sequence differs from germline, possibly due to a read error. V is TRBV10-3 and J is TRBJ2-5; perhaps TRBD1 as D (6 bases). From germline, CDR1 is ENHRY and CDR2 SYGVKD. The CDR3 extends over 14 amino acids. The CDR3 DNA follows: TGTGCCATCAGAGGGGCAGGGGTAAGGGAGACCCAGTACTTT. This gives the protein CAIRGAGVRETQYF.

On this clonotype itself: A junction end diverges from the germline sequence, so it may reflect a read error. CDR3 bases: TGTGCCAGCAGACAAGAAGGACTAGCGGGGGAAGGCCGCTACGAGCAGTACTTC. Translated, it gives CASRQEGLAGEGRYEQYF. The chain couples TRBV4-2 to TRBJ2-7; 13 bases agree with TRBD2. Germline V lookup: CDR1 LGHNA, CDR2 YNFKEQ. CDR3 length: 18 amino acids.

V and J are TRBV28 and TRBJ1-4; weak D call: TRBD1 (6 bases). V was trimmed by 10 bases and J by 7 bases, leaving 22 bases between them. The V gene's germline CDR1 is MDHEN and CDR2 SYDVKM. There are 15 residues in the CDR3. CDR3 region: CANSIPGHGFEKLFF. In DNA, the CDR3 is TGTGCCAACAGCATCCCGGGACATGGGTTTGAAAAACTGTTTTTT.

The genes are TRBV4-2 and TRBJ2-5; D not resolved. CDR3 length equals 17 residues. V lost 3 bases and J lost 7, with 24 bases in between. Germline V gene data show CDR1 as LGHNA and CDR2 as YNFKEQ. The CDR3 spells CASSQDLGVGSRGTQYF. The CDR3 region has the DNA TGTGCCAGCAGCCAGGATTTGGGTGTGGGCTCTCGTGGGACCCAGTACTTC.

In regard to this clonotype: At one end the junction does not follow the germline gene, possibly because of a read error. This rearrangement joins TRBV10-3 to TRBJ1-1, with 7 bases that match TRBD1. The germline gives CDR1 ENHRY, CDR2 SYGVKD. The CDR3 totals 13 residues. The CDR3 here is CAVARGLNTEASF. The DNA for the CDR3 is TGTGCCGTCGCGAGGGGGCTGAACACTGAAGCTTCCTTT.

This clonotype turned up a few times. Compared with germline, one end of the junction differs, possibly owing to a read error. The chain uses TRBV6-2 or TRBV6-3 and TRBJ2-2, with D perhaps TRBD2 (5 bases). CDR1 is MNHEY, CDR2 SVGEGT, per germline. This CDR3 is built from 13 residues. CDR3 coding DNA: TGTGCCAGCAATTACTCAGACACCGGGGAGTTGTTTTTT. This gives the protein CASNYSDTGELFF.

Details on this clonotype: The CDR3 end shows no conserved phenylalanine or tryptophan, and so a read error is likely. This sequence joins TRBV10-3 and TRBJ1-2; 9 nucleotides line up with TRBD1. Trimming removed 3 bases from V and 6 bases from J; junction bases left unmatched: 14. Germline V CDR1 and CDR2: ENHRY, SYGVKD. This CDR3 has 17 amino acids. The CDR3 reads CAISDRAAGTGSDGYTI. CDR3 bases: TGTGCCATCAGTGATCGGGCGGCCGGGACAGGGAGTGATGGCTACACCATC.

Of note for this clonotype: The conserved phenylalanine or tryptophan normally closing the CDR3 is absent here, so this likely arose from a read error. No DNA is shown, since the ends of the CDR3 on it are uncertain; the CDR3 is the one TCRdb lists. This CDR3 reads CASSLRGGRYEQSV. This chain uses TRBV11-1 with TRBJ2-1; the D call of TRBD1 is as the table states it, not checked on the DNA. The CDR3 extends over 14 residues, inclusive of both ends. Germline CDR1 is SGHAT and CDR2 is FQDESV (reference sequence).

Points on this clonotype: Possible read error: a much larger clone is one base away. CDR3 bases: TGCAGTGCTACCGTACAGGGACCCCCCTACTACGAGCAGTACTTC. Protein product: CSATVQGPPYYEQYF. The rearrangement joins TRBV20-1 to TRBJ2-7; D may be TRBD1 (6 bases). V was cut by 4 bases and J by 3 bases, with 19 bases left in between. The CDR3 loop spans 15 amino acids. The V gene's germline CDR1 is DFQATT and CDR2 SNEGSKA (reference sequence).

Note on this clonotype: Without the conserved terminal phenylalanine or tryptophan, this CDR3 likely stems from a read error. Because the CDR3's place on the DNA is in doubt, the DNA is left out and the CDR3 is given as listed by TCRdb. The chain uses TRBV10-3 and TRBJ1-2; the table gives TRBD1 as D, unverified against the DNA. CDR1 ENHRY and CDR2 SYGVKD come from the germline V gene. The CDR3 numbers 15 amino acids, ends counted. CDR3 residues: CAISAPRQGHYGYAI.

The chain has TRBV14 and TRBJ1-4, with D unresolved. This CDR3 is built from 14 residues. Between the trimmed V and J ends, which lost 0 bases and 13 bases, there was a span of 15 bases. The germline gives CDR1 SGHDN, CDR2 FVKESK. CDR3 loop: CASSQDCAERRLFF. Written as DNA, the CDR3 is TGTGCCAGCAGCCAAGACTGCGCAGAGAGAAGACTGTTTTTT.

Note on this clonotype: Since no conserved phenylalanine or tryptophan closes the CDR3, a read error is the likely cause. Because the CDR3's place on the DNA is in doubt, the DNA is left out and the CDR3 is given as listed by TCRdb. J is TRBJ2-7 and V is TRBV6-5; the table gives TRBD1 as D, unverified against the DNA. The germline gives CDR1 MNHEY, CDR2 SVGAGI. The CDR3 totals 14 residues, both ends included. The CDR3 loop is CASNAPSETVVEHL.

In regard to this clonotype: A much more abundant neighbour one base away suggests this may be a read error. This chain joins TRBV5-1 and TRBJ2-1, with 8 positions matching TRBD2. The CDR3 is 15 amino acids. J lost 9 bases, V lost 2 bases, and 10 bases had no gene match. Per germline, CDR1 SGHRS and CDR2 YFSETQ. CDR3 amino acids: CASSLIEREIGEQFF. The CDR3 DNA is TGCGCCAGCAGCTTAATCGAGCGGGAGATAGGTGAGCAGTTCTTC.

This clonotype was seen a few times. The rearrangement uses TRBV19 and TRBJ2-7; 7 nucleotides align to TRBD2. Germline V CDR1 and CDR2: LNHDA, SQIVND (reference sequence). The trim removed 6 bases at V and 0 bases at J, leaving 5 bases unmatched. CDR3 length: 14 amino acids. CDR3 nucleotides: TGTGCCAGTAGCGGGAGGACCAACTCCTACGAGCAGTACTTC. It yields the protein CASSGRTNSYEQYF.

The table lists this clonotype with a few counts. No conserved phenylalanine or tryptophan ends this CDR3, so it is likely a read error. The DNA is omitted, as the CDR3 cannot be located on it reliably, and the CDR3 follows TCRdb's listing. The rearrangement links TRBV6-1 to TRBJ2-5; the table assigns TRBD1, which was not confirmed against the DNA. The CDR3 spans 16 amino acids, including both terminal residues. Per germline, CDR1 MNHNS and CDR2 SASEGT. CDR3 residues: CASSEAVGQGRETHYL.

Comment on this clonotype: One junction end disagrees with the germline gene, perhaps due to a read error. The chain combines TRBV20-1 with TRBJ2-7; D gene ambiguous. The CDR3 sequence is 16 residues long. Germline lookup yields CDR1 DFQATT and CDR2 SNEGSKA (reference sequence). CDR3: CSDRVTHTGDSYEQYF. CDR3 coding DNA: TGCAGTGATAGAGTGACCCATACGGGCGACTCTTACGAGCAGTACTTC.

The chain links TRBV7-8 to TRBJ2-3; either TRBD1 or TRBD2 may fit D (5 bases each). The CDR3 covers 16 residues. V was cut by 0 bases and J by 2 bases, with 12 bases left in between. Germline V gene data show CDR1 as SGHVS and CDR2 as FQNEAQ. CDR3 protein: CASSLAGPPNTDTQYF. As DNA, the CDR3 is TGTGCCAGCAGCTTAGCGGGACCCCCGAACACAGATACGCAGTATTTT.

For this clonotype: At one boundary the junction diverges from the germline segment, which might be a read error. The chain has TRBV11-2 and TRBJ1-5; weak D call: TRBD1 (5 bases). Germline loops: CDR1 SGHAT, CDR2 FQNNGV. The CDR3 has 15 amino acids. CDR3 bases: TGTGCCAGCAGCTGGGACGGTAATAGTAATCAGCCCCAGAATTTT. Residues: CASSWDGNSNQPQNF.

Regarding this clonotype: The conserved phenylalanine or tryptophan is not found at the CDR3 terminus, so this likely reflects a read error. This chain uses TRBV29-1 with TRBJ1-6, with D tentatively TRBD1 (6 bases). Deletions cut 8 bases from V and 10 bases from J, with 15 bases between. This CDR3 is built from 12 residues. Germline V gene sequence: CDR1 SQVTM, CDR2 ANQGSEA. The CDR3 protein is CSSGHSNSPLHI. The DNA of the CDR3 is TGCAGCTCGGGACACTCTAACTCACCCCTCCACATT.

Points on this clonotype: One end of the junction does not line up with germline, which may come from a read error. This rearrangement joins TRBV28 to TRBJ2-7; D is possibly TRBD1 or TRBD2 (5 bases each). CDR3 length equals 14 residues. Germline CDR1 and CDR2: MDHEN and SYDVKM. CDR3 residues: CASSFDWGRDEQCF. CDR3 DNA sequence: TGTGCCAGCAGTTTCGATTGGGGCAGGGACGAGCAGTGCTTC.

Only a few counts were recorded for this clonotype. A much larger clone sits a single nucleotide away, making a read error possible. The rearrangement links TRBV5-1 to TRBJ2-7, with 7 positions matching TRBD2. There are 15 residues in the CDR3. Per germline, CDR1 SGHRS and CDR2 YFSETQ. The chain's CDR3 is CANSLVGSGGYEQYF. In DNA, the CDR3 is TGCGCCAACAGCTTGGTCGGGTCGGGGGGCTACGAGCAGTACTTC.

Of note for this clonotype: Mismatch with germline at one junction end may stem from a read error. J is TRBJ1-1 and V is TRBV6-1, with a tentative D call TRBD1 (6 bases). The germline V gene encodes CDR1 MNHNS and CDR2 SASEGT. The length of the CDR3 is 13 residues. DNA of the CDR3: TGTGGCAGCAGACCGACGGGGGACACTGAAGCTTCCTTT. Translated, it gives CGSRPTGDTEASF.

On this clonotype: Being one base from a much bigger clone, this may be a read error. The chain has TRBV7-9 and TRBJ2-5, with D perhaps being TRBD1 or TRBD2 (5 bases each). This CDR3 is 12 amino acids long. Germline CDR1 reads SEHNR; CDR2 reads FQNEAQ (reference sequence). The CDR3 DNA reads as TGTGCCAGCAGCTCCTACGAGGGGACCGAGTACTTC. Protein sequence: CASSSYEGTEYF.

This clonotype has just one count. No conserved phenylalanine or tryptophan ends this CDR3, so it is likely a read error. This chain connects TRBV11-2 to TRBJ2-7, with 8 bases matching TRBD2. The CDR3 runs 14 residues. With 10 bases clipped from V and 5 bases from J, the junction kept 13 bases outside the gene matches. Looked up from germline, CDR1 is SGHAT and CDR2 is FQNNGV. This CDR3 reads CANSLSGSTNEQYI. The CDR3 region has the DNA TGTGCCAATAGCTTGAGCGGGAGTACCAACGAGCAGTACATC.

This clonotype was seen a few times. Because it lacks the conserved phenylalanine or tryptophan at the end, this CDR3 is likely a read error. It is unclear where the CDR3 begins or ends on the DNA, so no DNA is shown, and the CDR3 is as TCRdb lists it. The chain couples TRBV6-5 to TRBJ1-5; the D call in the table, TRBD1, was not verified against the DNA. The germline gives CDR1 MNHEY, CDR2 SVGAGI. From its first to its last residue, the CDR3 has 14 amino acids. The CDR3 region is CVSAVGEYNQPQQY.